These 10 T cell receptor beta chains were all obtained from the same sample, sequenced in a study of T cells in Graves' hyperthyroidism and ophthalmopathy. RNA transcripts were the template for amplifying TCR beta CDR3 regions. The primer set for the first-round RT-PCR of the TCR CDR3 was HTBI. TCRdb redid the calling of the multiplex PCR reads with MiXCR, one entry per CDR3 protein. The sample consists of approximately 510,000 distinct CDR3 sequences, over 35% of them appearing once. What was sequenced was peripheral blood or thyroid tissue (not recorded which). These receptors were taken from an adult woman with Graves' disease, either hyperthyroidism or ophthalmopathy (not recorded which).

This clonotype was observed many times. This rearrangement joins TRBV20-1 to TRBJ1-2, with D unresolved. Trimming removed 1 base from V and 8 bases from J, with 11 bases in between. The V gene's germline CDR1 is DFQATT and CDR2 SNEGSKA (reference sequence). The CDR3 has 12 amino acids. CDR3 protein: CSARGLSEGYTF. The CDR3 region has the DNA TGCAGTGCTAGAGGTCTTAGCGAGGGCTACACCTTC.

The rearrangement joins TRBV7-6 to TRBJ2-5, with TRBD1 matching over 10 bases. The V gene's germline CDR1 is SGHVS and CDR2 FNYEAQ. Trimming took 5 bases from V and 5 from J; bases not matched to a gene: 17. CDR3 length equals 18 residues. The CDR3 protein is CASSPAGTGDPWRETQYF. The DNA of the CDR3 is TGTGCCAGCAGCCCGGCCGGGACAGGGGACCCCTGGAGGGAGACCCAGTACTTC.

This clonotype showed up many times. The chain uses TRBV10-3 and TRBJ1-2; D is perhaps TRBD1 (5 bases). The CDR3 has 20 residues. Germline values: CDR1 ENHRY, CDR2 SYGVKD. With 2 bases removed from V and 1 base from J, the gap between germline ends came to 26 bases. CDR3 amino acids: CAISEPEGSRGREVNYGYTF. The DNA for the CDR3 is TGTGCCATCAGTGAGCCGGAGGGCTCCCGCGGCAGGGAGGTTAACTATGGCTACACCTTC.

The chain's CDR3 is CASSAVLAGVSYEQYF. In DNA form, the CDR3 reads TGTGCCAGCAGTGCGGTACTAGCGGGAGTCTCCTACGAGCAGTACTTC. V gene TRBV2 combines with J gene TRBJ2-7; 11 bases are shared with TRBD2. Germline V CDR1 and CDR2: SNHLY, FYNNEI. The CDR3 has 16 amino acids. V was clipped by 4 bases and J by 0 bases; unmatched bases: 5.

The chain combines TRBV10-1 with TRBJ2-2; the D gene is possibly TRBD2 (6 bases). V lost 4 bases and J 4 bases, leaving 10 bases between the germline ends. CDR3 length equals 14 residues. Germline V CDR1 and CDR2: WNHNN, SYGVQD (reference sequence). CDR3 sequence: CASSGLGGTGELFF. CDR3 bases: TGCGCCAGCAGTGGACTAGGAGGCACCGGGGAGCTGTTTTTT.

The chain couples TRBV7-8 to TRBJ2-5, with TRBD1 matching 8 bases. The V and J ends lost 6 bases and 5 bases, in that order; junction bases with no gene match: 11. The CDR3 is 15 amino acids. Germline lookup yields CDR1 SGHVS and CDR2 FQNEAQ. The chain's CDR3 is CASRRDRLLGETQYF. CDR3 coding DNA: TGTGCCAGCAGGCGGGACAGGCTGCTGGGGGAGACCCAGTACTTC.

In the case of this clonotype: The CDR3 does not end in the conserved phenylalanine or tryptophan, so this is likely a read error. The DNA is omitted, as the CDR3 cannot be located on it reliably, and the CDR3 follows TCRdb's listing. The genes are TRBV5-5 and TRBJ1-1. Termini included, the CDR3 measures 8 amino acids. The V gene's germline CDR1 is SGHKS and CDR2 YYEKEE (reference sequence). Here the CDR3 reads CASSWGPP.

V and J are TRBV7-6 and TRBJ2-5, with TRBD1 as a possible D gene (7 bases). Trimming removed 3 bases at V and 7 bases at J, with 18 bases between. Germline CDR1 is SGHVS and CDR2 is FNYEAQ. The CDR3 sequence is 15 residues long. The CDR3, as DNA: TGTGCCAGCAGCTTTAACGGTTACCAGGGGGGGACCCAGTACTTC. It yields the protein CASSFNGYQGGTQYF.

There are many counts of this clonotype. The rearrangement uses TRBV19 and TRBJ1-5; D unresolved. Germline loops: CDR1 LNHDA, CDR2 SQIVND (reference sequence). The length of the CDR3 is 15 residues. V was pared by 6 bases and J by 7 bases, with 19 bases between. This chain's CDR3 is CASSSVEGGKQPQHF. Here the CDR3 DNA reads TGTGCCAGTAGCTCGGTCGAAGGAGGAAAACAGCCCCAGCATTTT. The complete variable domain, with remaining parts taken from reference TRBV19 and TRBJ1-5, reads DGGITQSPKYLFRKEGQNVTLSCEQNLNHDAMYWYRQDPGQGLRLIYYSQIVNDFQKGDIAEGYSVSREKKESFPLTVTSAQKNPTAFYLCASSSVEGGKQPQHFGDGTRLSIL.

This clonotype was counted between two and nine times. This chain links TRBV6-2 or TRBV6-3 with TRBJ1-5, with a tentative D call TRBD1 (5 bases). The germline gives CDR1 MNHEY, CDR2 SVGEGT. CDR3 length: 15 residues. The ends were cut back, 5 bases at V and 3 bases at J, with 14 bases in the middle. The CDR3 protein is CASSPPGDYNQPQHF. DNA for the CDR3: TGTGCCAGCAGTCCCCCGGGGGATTACAATCAGCCCCAGCATTTT.